Sequencing of this T cell receptor beta chain was carried out in a study of blood T cell repertoires in COVID-19. Turning to the study itself: Collection of acute and convalescent COVID-19 samples took place in the United States, Italy and Spain. T cells, B-cell-depleted T cells, or PBMCs supplied cDNA or gDNA.

The germline gives CDR1 SGHTA, CDR2 FQGTGA. This CDR3 contains 15 residues. The V segment lost 2 bases and the J segment 1 base; nucleotides outside the gene matches: 2. This clone was found once. The sample contains more than one DNA sequence encoding this CDR3. In the source study's methods: Using reference gene primer amplification, nucleated cell counts were estimated. Only in-frame clones appear in the TCRdb table, and some are missing; sequencing was by immunoSEQ multiplex PCR. The DNA was the basis for D and trimming; V, J and clone size are from that table. The repertoire holds some 210,000 clones, with about 91% as singletons. In assigning cohorts, the study relied on participant-reported clinical history.

The chain has TRBV7-3 and TRBJ2-7; the match to TRBD2 covers 10 bases. The origin of this receptor is a man aged 18 to 30 with acute COVID-19. Sequenced input: PBMCs or T cells enriched from blood (not recorded which). The CDR3: CASSLLAGASYEQYF. DNA of the CDR3: TGTGCCAGCAGCTTACTAGCGGGAGCTTCCTACGAGCAGTACTTC.